The 15 T cell receptor beta chains below all came from one sample that was sequenced in a study of control samples from healthy donors and cancer patients. Only in-frame clones appear in the TCRdb table, and some are missing; sequencing was by immunoSEQ multiplex PCR. This table has around 68,000 clones, more than 75% appearing once. Sequencing used PBMCs. These receptors came from a woman aged 50 to 60 with lung cancer.

The chain carries TRBV11-2 and TRBJ2-1; unclear D gene. This CDR3 spans 15 amino acids. CDR1 is SGHAT and CDR2 is FQNNGV in the germline V gene. V shed 1 base and J shed 6 bases, with 13 bases lying between them. The CDR3 nucleotides are TGTGCCAGCAGCTTAGGCTCTTTCTCGCGCAATGAGCAGTTCTTC. Its protein is CASSLGSFSRNEQFF.

This clone was seen once. The CDR3 protein is CASRTTGNYEQYF. The CDR3 nucleotides read TGTGCCAGCAGGACGACAGGGAACTACGAGCAGTACTTC. V and J are TRBV14 and TRBJ2-7; 7 bases map to TRBD1. Per germline, CDR1 SGHDN and CDR2 FVKESK. The trim removed 6 bases at V and 3 bases at J, leaving 5 bases unmatched. The CDR3 is made up of 13 amino acids.

The chain combines TRBV28 with TRBJ1-4, with D perhaps matching TRBD1 (5 bases). Germline-derived CDR1 and CDR2 are MDHEN and SYDVKM. V was clipped by 3 bases and J by 7 bases, with 18 bases between them. The CDR3 totals 16 residues. The DNA for the CDR3 is TGTGCCAGCAGTTTTCCATACGGTGAGGGGAGTGAAAAACTGTTTTTT. Translating gives CASSFPYGEGSEKLFF.

This clone appeared once. The rearrangement links TRBV4-3 to TRBJ1-2, with D possibly TRBD1 on 5 matching bases. With 1 base removed from V and 0 bases from J, the gap between germline ends came to 12 bases. Germline lookup yields CDR1 LGHNA and CDR2 YSLEER. The CDR3 has 16 amino acids. CDR3 sequence (DNA): TGCGCCAGCAGCCAAGGAACAGGACCGACTAACTATGGCTACACCTTC. This codes for CASSQGTGPTNYGYTF.

This chain links TRBV5-1 with TRBJ2-5; 12 bases are shared with TRBD1. With 4 bases clipped from V and 5 bases from J, the junction kept 6 bases outside the gene matches. The CDR3 has 15 residues. CDR1 is SGHRS, CDR2 YFSETQ, per germline. The CDR3 here is CASSPGQGALETQYF. The DNA for the CDR3 is TGCGCCAGCAGCCCGGGACAGGGGGCTTTGGAGACCCAGTACTTC.

V usage is TRBV7-2 and J usage is TRBJ2-5; 9 bases map to TRBD2. This CDR3 spans 15 amino acids. The germline V gene encodes CDR1 SGHTA and CDR2 FQGNSA. Trimming at V came to 5 bases and at J to 7 bases, leaving 11 bases not matched to a gene. The CDR3 loop reads CASSEGLAGRATQYF. For the CDR3, the DNA is TGTGCCAGCAGCGAAGGGCTAGCGGGGCGTGCGACCCAGTACTTC.

The gene calls are TRBV5-4 and TRBJ2-7, with 9 bases identical to TRBD1. This CDR3 has 15 residues. The germline CDR1 and CDR2 sequences are SGHNT and YYREEE (reference sequence). The V gene end was trimmed by 4 bases and the J gene end by 6 bases; junction bases not matched to a gene: 11. The CDR3 region is CASSLPGQGASEQYF. Here the CDR3 DNA reads TGTGCCAGCAGCCTCCCGGGACAGGGAGCTTCCGAGCAGTACTTC. The complete variable domain, with remaining parts taken from reference TRBV5-4 and TRBJ2-7, reads ETGVTQSPTHLIKTRGQQVTLRCSSQSGHNTVSWYQQALGQGPQFIFQYYREEENGRGNFPPRFSGLQFPNYSSELNVNALELDDSALYLCASSLPGQGASEQYFGPGTRLTVT.

The V call is TRBV14, the J call TRBJ2-7; 9 bases fit TRBD2. The CDR3 has 15 residues. V gave up 4 bases and J gave up 5 bases; unmatched junction bases: 9. From germline, CDR1 is SGHDN and CDR2 FVKESK. DNA of the CDR3: TGTGCCAGCAGCCGCTTGTTAGCGGGGGAGAACGAGCAGTACTTC. Protein: CASSRLLAGENEQYF.

This clone was observed a handful of times. V is TRBV2 and J is TRBJ1-4; the D is unclear. This CDR3 contains 15 residues. Germline lookup yields CDR1 SNHLY and CDR2 FYNNEI. Trimming removed 6 bases at V and 0 bases at J, with 11 bases between. The CDR3, as DNA: TGTGCCAGCAGCAAGACCCCTGCAACTAATGAAAAACTGTTTTTT. It translates to CASSKTPATNEKLFF.

The chain has TRBV7-9 and TRBJ1-2; 7 bases align to TRBD1. Trimming took 5 bases from V and 5 from J; bases not matched to a gene: 11. The germline gives CDR1 SEHNR, CDR2 FQNEAQ (reference sequence). CDR3 length equals 15 residues. CDR3 nucleotide sequence: TGTGCCAGCAGCCTAGGGGACAGACTGAGTTATGGCTACACCTTC. Its protein product is CASSLGDRLSYGYTF.

In this sample, this clone turned up once. CDR3 sequence: CSGVLTNYGYTF. The CDR3 DNA reads as TGCAGCGGGGTCCTAACTAACTATGGCTACACCTTC. The chain carries TRBV29-1 and TRBJ1-2; D unresolved. CDR3 size: 12 residues. The germline V gene has CDR1 SQVTM and CDR2 ANQGSEA. Trimming took 7 bases from V and 0 from J, leaving 9 bases between them.

This clone was recorded only once. The chain recombines TRBV18 with TRBJ1-6, with D possibly TRBD1 on 5 matching bases. The CDR3 totals 15 residues. V lost 2 bases and J lost 8, with 13 bases in between. In germline, CDR1 is KGHSH, CDR2 LQKENI. The CDR3 nucleotides are TGTGCCAGCTCACCAGTGAGGGACGCCTATTCACCCCTCCACTTT. Translating gives CASSPVRDAYSPLHF.

This chain connects TRBV4-2 to TRBJ2-3; D remains ambiguous. The CDR3 sequence is 14 residues long. The V gene lost 1 base and the J gene lost 4 bases, with 9 bases spanning the gap. In germline, CDR1 is LGHNA, CDR2 YNFKEQ. CDR3 sequence: CASSQGGSADTQYF. The DNA for the CDR3 is TGTGCCAGCAGCCAAGGTGGCTCCGCAGATACGCAGTATTTT.

The gene calls are TRBV4-3 and TRBJ1-2; a weak D match, TRBD1 (5 bases). The V gene lost 0 bases and the J gene lost 5 bases, with 13 bases spanning the gap. The CDR3 length is 15 residues. Germline values: CDR1 LGHNA, CDR2 YSLEER. CDR3 DNA sequence: TGCGCCAGCAGCCAAGATACGGGACTATTTTATGGCTACACCTTC. It specifies CASSQDTGLFYGYTF.

The chain has TRBV11-2 and TRBJ1-1, with 10 bases fitting TRBD1. Germline assignment: CDR1 SGHAT and CDR2 FQNNGV. With V trimmed by 5 bases and J by 6 bases, 3 bases remained unmatched. CDR3 length: 13 amino acids. CDR3 residues: CASSTDRGPEAFF. Written as DNA, the CDR3 is TGTGCCAGCAGCACCGACAGGGGGCCTGAAGCTTTCTTT.